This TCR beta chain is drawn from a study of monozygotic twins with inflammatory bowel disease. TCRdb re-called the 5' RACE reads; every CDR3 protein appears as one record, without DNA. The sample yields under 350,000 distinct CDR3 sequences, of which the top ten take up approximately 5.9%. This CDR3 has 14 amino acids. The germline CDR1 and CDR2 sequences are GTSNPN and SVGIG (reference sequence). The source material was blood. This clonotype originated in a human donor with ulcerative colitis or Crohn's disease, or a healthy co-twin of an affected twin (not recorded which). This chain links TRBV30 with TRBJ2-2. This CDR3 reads CAWTGGSDTGELFF.